The T cell receptor (beta chain) under discussion was sequenced for a study of CD8 T cells in ankylosing spondylitis. Whole-study findings and limits: Disease-linked clones were found to be CD8+ and relatively rare in peripheral blood.

TCRdb used MiXCR to reprocess the 5' RACE reads, holding one entry per CDR3 protein. The sample lists just over 350,000 distinct CDR3 sequences, approximately 22% occurring once. CDR3 size: 12 residues. The V gene's germline CDR1 is MGHRA and CDR2 YSYEKL. The V and J ends lost 3 bases and 1 base respectively, with 3 bases between them. This clonotype occurred a few times. Its specificity is unknown. V is TRBV4-1 and J is TRBJ1-1, with unresolved D. This TCR derives from a male donor with ankylosing spondylitis or in good health (not recorded which). Sequencing was done on a sample of blood, either unsorted or a sorted T cell fraction (not recorded which). In DNA, the CDR3 is TGCGCCAGCAGCCAGCCGAACACTGAAGCTTTCTTT. Translated, it gives CASSQPNTEAFF.